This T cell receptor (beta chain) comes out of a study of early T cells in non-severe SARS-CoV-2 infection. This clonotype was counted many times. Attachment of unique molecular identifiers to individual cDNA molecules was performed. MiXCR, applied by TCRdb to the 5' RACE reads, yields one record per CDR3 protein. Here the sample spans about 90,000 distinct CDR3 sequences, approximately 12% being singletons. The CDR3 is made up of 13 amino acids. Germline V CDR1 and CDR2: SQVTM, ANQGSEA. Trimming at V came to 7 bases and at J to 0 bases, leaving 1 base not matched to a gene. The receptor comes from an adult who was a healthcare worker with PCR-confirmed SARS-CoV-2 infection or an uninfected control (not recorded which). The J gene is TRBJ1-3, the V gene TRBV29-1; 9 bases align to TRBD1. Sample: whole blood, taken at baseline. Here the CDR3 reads CSGTGASGNTIYF. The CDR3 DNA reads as TGCAGCGGGACAGGGGCCTCTGGAAACACCATATATTTT.